The present T cell receptor beta chain was sequenced within a study of blood T cell repertoires in COVID-19. Authors' data handling: By means of reference gene primer amplification, nucleated cell counts were estimated. The repertoire was sequenced with immunoSEQ multiplex PCR; TCRdb's copy has only in-frame clones and lacks some. For V, J and clone size, that table is used; D and trimming come from the DNA. The top ten hold 7.5% to 9.5% of the sample, which has approximately 500,000 clones, roughly nine tenths seen once. V shed 6 bases and J shed 3 bases, with 12 bases lying between them. The V gene's germline CDR1 is MNHEY and CDR2 SVGAGI. The CDR3 runs 14 residues.

The V and J genes are TRBV6-5 and TRBJ2-1; TRBD2 is a possible D gene (6 bases). This sequence originates from a woman aged 50 to 60 with COVID-19, enrolled during active disease. The specimen was peripheral blood. CDR3 DNA sequence: TGTGCCAGCAGGGGGCAGGGACTCTACAATGAGCAGTTCTTC. Residues: CASRGQGLYNEQFF.